These 27 T cell receptor beta chains were all obtained from the same sample, sequenced in a study of low-dose radiotherapy and immunotherapy resistance in tumors (dated by TCRdb to the early 2020s). To make first-strand cDNA, Superscript III was used along with a set of TRAV- and TRBV-specific primers so that both the TCRalpha and TCRbeta chains were covered. A roughly 20-cycle PCR with Phusion amplified the TCRs, pairing a constant-region primer with the adapter that was attached to the V primers. TCRdb reanalyzed the raw reads on its own, using fastp at Q25 for trimming and MiXCR for clone calling, and kept in-frame beta chains. CDR3 protein duplicates are merged, each entry listing the most common genes and DNA. In all, the sample holds roughly 10,000 distinct CDR3 sequences, and less than 75% of those were seen once. The top ten clones comprise around 11% of the sample. The receptor set was obtained from a human donor with advanced metastatic prostate, ovarian, gallbladder or colorectal cancer (not recorded which). This table probably holds off-target reads from a library built for another chain.

The chain has TRBV23-1 and TRBJ1-5; no firm D call. TRBV23-1 is treated as an ORF (open reading frame) with a function not yet certain. CDR3 size: 15 residues. Trimming pared 0 bases from V and 6 bases from J, leaving 12 bases between. The CDR3 DNA reads as TGCGCCAGCAGTCAATCGCACAATTGGGGTCAGCCCCAGCATTTT. Encoded protein: CASSQSHNWGQPQHF.

The J gene is TRBJ2-2, the V gene TRBV6-1; 13 nucleotides agree with TRBD2. Germline CDR1 and CDR2: MNHNS and SASEGT. Trimming at V came to 6 bases and at J to 0 bases, leaving 16 bases not matched to a gene. CDR3 length: 21 amino acids. Here the CDR3 DNA reads TGTGCCAGCAGCAGTAGAAATCCGGGACTAGCGGGGTTCACGAACACCGGGGAGCTGTTTTTT. As protein: CASSSRNPGLAGFTNTGELFF.

This chain uses TRBV19 with TRBJ1-1; D unclear. V was clipped by 4 bases and J by 8 bases, with 11 bases between them. Germline V lookup: CDR1 LNHDA, CDR2 SQIVND (reference sequence). The CDR3 length is 12 residues. The CDR3 region has the DNA TGTGCCAGTAGTAGCAGTATCCTAGAAGCTTTCTTT. This gives the protein CASSSSILEAFF.

This sequence joins TRBV28 and TRBJ1-6; D is perhaps TRBD1 (5 bases). The CDR3 sequence is 18 residues long. The V end lost 2 bases, the J end lost 2 bases, and 16 bases lay between the germline ends. Germline CDR1 MDHEN, CDR2 SYDVKM. Here the CDR3 DNA reads TGTGCCAGCAGTTTAATGGGTCAGGGTAATGCCTATAATTCACCCCTCCACTTT. Residues: CASSLMGQGNAYNSPLHF.

The rearrangement joins TRBV7-3 to TRBJ2-2; 10 nucleotides match TRBD1. V lost 3 bases to trimming and J lost 8 bases; unmatched junction nucleotides: 3. Germline V gives CDR1 SGHTA, CDR2 FQGTGA. The CDR3 contains 14 residues. The DNA of the CDR3 is TGTGCCAGCAGCTTCGGGACAGGGGTTGGGGAGCTGTTTTTT. This sequence encodes CASSFGTGVGELFF. The full variable domain, in which reference TRBV7-3 and TRBJ2-2 provide the parts outside the CDR3, is GAGVSQTPSNKVTEKGKYVELRCDPISGHTALYWYRQSLGQGPEFLIYFQGTGAADDSGLPNDRFFAVRPEGSVSTLKIQRTERGDSAVYLCASSFGTGVGELFFGEGSRLTVL.

The chain recombines TRBV24-1 with TRBJ2-4, with TRBD2 identical over 7 bases. The CDR3 loop spans 19 amino acids. Germline CDR1 reads KGHDR; CDR2 reads SFDVKD. Unmatched junction bases numbered 14, after V lost 4 bases and J lost 0 bases. CDR3: CATSERLAANSVAKNIQYF. The CDR3 bases are TGTGCCACCAGTGAACGGCTAGCGGCGAACTCGGTAGCCAAAAACATTCAGTACTTC.

The chain has TRBV14 and TRBJ2-1, with D maybe TRBD2 (5 bases). This CDR3 has 15 amino acids. CDR1 is SGHDN, CDR2 FVKESK, per germline. V gave up 4 bases and J gave up 0 bases, with 10 bases separating them. CDR3 loop: CASSPLAGSYNEQFF. CDR3 nucleotide sequence: TGTGCCAGCAGCCCTCTAGCTGGCTCCTACAATGAGCAGTTCTTC.

J is TRBJ1-2 and V is TRBV2; TRBD1 agrees at 12 bases. J was trimmed by 7 bases and V by 8 bases; bases with no gene match: 11. Germline assignment: CDR1 SNHLY and CDR2 FYNNEI. The CDR3 spans 15 residues. CDR3 region: CASGSGDRGLSGYTF. The DNA of the CDR3 is TGTGCCAGCGGTAGCGGGGACAGGGGGCTGAGTGGCTACACCTTC.

This sequence joins TRBV27 and TRBJ1-5; D call uncertain. Trimming left V 5 bases short and J 0 bases short, with 5 bases between. This CDR3 contains 13 residues. Germline V gene data show CDR1 as MNHEY and CDR2 as SMNVEV (reference sequence). The CDR3 spells CASSNDSNQPQHF. Written as DNA, the CDR3 is TGTGCCAGCAGTAATGATAGCAATCAGCCCCAGCATTTT.

This chain connects TRBV11-3 to TRBJ2-3, with TRBD1 matching over 7 bases. Unmatched junction bases numbered 6, after V lost 5 bases and J lost 4 bases. Germline V gene sequence: CDR1 SGHNT, CDR2 YENEEA. This CDR3 comprises 14 residues. CDR3 sequence: CASSPRTGPDTQYF. CDR3 nucleotide sequence: TGTGCCAGCAGCCCTCGGACAGGCCCAGATACGCAGTATTTT.

For the CDR3, the DNA is TGTGCCAGCAGTTTGACAGGGGATACCTACGAGCAGTACTTC. Translating gives CASSLTGDTYEQYF. The J gene is TRBJ2-7, the V gene TRBV6-2 or TRBV6-3; 8 positions match TRBD1. This CDR3 has 14 amino acids. CDR1 and CDR2 (germline): MNHEY, SVGEGT. J was trimmed by 2 bases and V by 4 bases; bases with no gene match: 4.

The V gene is TRBV7-2, the J gene TRBJ1-1; D may be TRBD1 (6 bases). The V end was cut by 7 bases, the J end by 4 bases, with 16 bases between. This CDR3 is 14 amino acids long. Germline values: CDR1 SGHTA, CDR2 FQGNSA. The CDR3 reads CASNTDRRSTEAFF. The DNA for the CDR3 is TGTGCCAGCAACACCGACAGGCGATCCACTGAAGCTTTCTTT.

This clonotype was found a few times. V is TRBV11-2 and J is TRBJ2-3; 10 positions agree with TRBD1. V shed 5 bases, J shed 4 bases, and the junction held 12 bases outside the gene matches. Per the germline V gene, CDR1 is SGHAT and CDR2 is FQNNGV. The CDR3 sequence is 17 residues long. Here the CDR3 DNA reads TGTGCCAGCAGCCTACGGACAGGGGGATCCTGGGCAGATACGCAGTATTTT. Protein sequence: CASSLRTGGSWADTQYF.

The gene calls are TRBV4-1 and TRBJ2-1; perhaps TRBD2 as D (6 bases). The germline V and J ends were trimmed by 0 bases and 4 bases, with 7 bases remaining between them. The germline V gene has CDR1 MGHRA and CDR2 YSYEKL. The CDR3 extends over 14 amino acids. The CDR3 is CASSQEGTYNEQFF. The CDR3, as DNA: TGCGCCAGCAGCCAAGAGGGGACTTACAATGAGCAGTTCTTC.

The chain carries TRBV6-2 or TRBV6-3 and TRBJ2-3; the match to TRBD2 covers 9 bases. The ends lost 5 bases at V and 2 bases at J; junction bases unmatched: 5. The CDR3 is 15 amino acids. Germline V gene sequence: CDR1 MNHEY, CDR2 SVGEGT. CDR3 DNA sequence: TGTGCCAGCAGTCGACTAGCGGATCCCACAGATACGCAGTATTTT. Translated: CASSRLADPTDTQYF.

DNA of the CDR3: TGCAGCGTTGAAGACAAATTGACAGATACGCAGTATTTT. Translated: CSVEDKLTDTQYF. The rearrangement uses TRBV29-1 and TRBJ2-3; D not resolved. CDR3 size: 13 residues. V lost 0 bases and J lost 3, with 7 bases in between. CDR1 is SQVTM and CDR2 is ANQGSEA in the germline V gene.

This clonotype was counted between two and nine times. The V gene is TRBV2, the J gene TRBJ1-2; 7 bases align to TRBD1. CDR1 is SNHLY, CDR2 FYNNEI, per germline. The CDR3 loop spans 13 amino acids. The ends lost 3 bases at V and 8 bases at J; junction bases unmatched: 6. CDR3 in DNA: TGTGCCAGCAGTGACGGCAGGGGGGGGGGCTACACCTTC. Translation: CASSDGRGGGYTF.

The chain recombines TRBV11-3 with TRBJ2-7, with D perhaps matching TRBD2 (6 bases). Deletions cut 4 bases from V and 3 bases from J, with 13 bases between. The CDR3 is 14 residues long. CDR1 and CDR2 from the germline V gene are SGHNT and YENEEA. The CDR3 DNA reads TGTGCCAGCAGCTCGATCGGGAGTAACTACGAGCAGTACTTC. This gives the protein CASSSIGSNYEQYF.

The gene calls are TRBV6-2 or TRBV6-3 and TRBJ2-4; D is unclear. V was shortened by 5 bases and J by 6 bases, with 8 bases between the two germline ends. This CDR3 has 12 amino acids. Germline V lookup: CDR1 MNHEY, CDR2 SVGEGT. The CDR3 protein is CASSEGLNIQYF. The CDR3 DNA is TGTGCCAGCAGTGAAGGGCTAAACATTCAGTACTTC.

This sequence joins TRBV2 and TRBJ2-3, with D tentatively TRBD2 (5 bases). In germline, CDR1 is SNHLY, CDR2 FYNNEI. This CDR3 contains 15 residues. The V end lost 7 bases, the J end lost 3 bases, and 17 bases lay between the germline ends. CDR3 in DNA: TGTGCCAGCACTAGGGAAACTAGTTCTACAGATACGCAGTATTTT. Translation gives CASTRETSSTDTQYF.

CDR3 bases: TGCGCCAGCAGCCTAGGTAGCGGGAGCCATGAGCAGTTCTTC. It codes for CASSLGSGSHEQFF. This chain joins TRBV5-1 and TRBJ2-1, with 9 bases lining up with TRBD2. With V trimmed by 4 bases and J by 8 bases, 7 bases remained unmatched. The CDR3 spans 14 residues. Germline V gene lookup returns CDR1 SGHRS and CDR2 YFSETQ.

The rearrangement uses TRBV7-3 and TRBJ2-1; 12 bases line up with TRBD1. The CDR3 consists of 15 residues. Germline V gives CDR1 SGHTA, CDR2 FQGTGA. The ends lost 2 bases at V and 8 bases at J; junction bases unmatched: 4. The CDR3, as DNA: TGTGCCAGCAGCTTACGGGACAGGGGGCAGGATGAGCAGTTCTTC. Protein: CASSLRDRGQDEQFF.

The rearrangement links TRBV29-1 to TRBJ2-3; D ambiguous. From germline, CDR1 is SQVTM and CDR2 ANQGSEA. The CDR3 is 14 residues long. Trimming left V 2 bases short and J 2 bases short, with 11 bases between. The CDR3 DNA is TGCAGCGTTGAACAGTTCGGAAACACAGATACGCAGTATTTT. This gives the protein CSVEQFGNTDTQYF.

This chain joins TRBV4-2 and TRBJ1-2; 9 bases are a match to TRBD1. V shed 2 bases and J 7 bases; nucleotides not matched to a gene: 8. Per germline, CDR1 LGHNA and CDR2 YNFKEQ. The CDR3 is made up of 15 amino acids. CDR3 loop: CASSQSTGQGVGYTF. The CDR3 nucleotides are TGTGCCAGCAGCCAATCTACGGGACAGGGAGTTGGCTACACCTTC.

V usage is TRBV18 and J usage is TRBJ2-1, with D possibly TRBD1 on 6 matching bases. The CDR3 covers 14 residues. V was clipped by 3 bases and J by 5 bases, with 11 bases between them. From germline, CDR1 is KGHSH and CDR2 LQKENI. The CDR3 nucleotides read TGTGCCAGCTCACCGGGACAAAATCACAATGAGCAGTTCTTC. Residues: CASSPGQNHNEQFF. The whole variable domain, filled in from reference TRBV18 and TRBJ2-1, reads NAGVMQNPRHLVRRRGQEARLRCSPMKGHSHVYWYRQLPEEGLKFMVYLQKENIIDESGMPKERFSAEFPKEGPSILRIQQVVRGDSAAYFCASSPGQNHNEQFFGPGTRLTVL.

The gene calls are TRBV29-1 and TRBJ1-1, with D hard to call. Germline-derived CDR1 and CDR2 are SQVTM and ANQGSEA. V shed 7 bases and J shed 4 bases, with 13 bases lying between them. CDR3 length: 12 residues. This CDR3 reads CSAIPGSTEAFF. DNA for the CDR3: TGCAGCGCCATTCCTGGTAGCACTGAAGCTTTCTTT.

The chain recombines TRBV3-1 with TRBJ2-1, with 7 nucleotides matching TRBD1. This CDR3 region has 13 residues. The ends lost 6 bases at V and 5 bases at J; junction bases unmatched: 4. Germline assignment: CDR1 LGHDT and CDR2 YNNKEL (reference sequence). CDR3 in amino acids: CASSPTGDNEQFF. The CDR3 coding sequence is TGTGCCAGCAGTCCAACAGGGGACAATGAGCAGTTCTTC.